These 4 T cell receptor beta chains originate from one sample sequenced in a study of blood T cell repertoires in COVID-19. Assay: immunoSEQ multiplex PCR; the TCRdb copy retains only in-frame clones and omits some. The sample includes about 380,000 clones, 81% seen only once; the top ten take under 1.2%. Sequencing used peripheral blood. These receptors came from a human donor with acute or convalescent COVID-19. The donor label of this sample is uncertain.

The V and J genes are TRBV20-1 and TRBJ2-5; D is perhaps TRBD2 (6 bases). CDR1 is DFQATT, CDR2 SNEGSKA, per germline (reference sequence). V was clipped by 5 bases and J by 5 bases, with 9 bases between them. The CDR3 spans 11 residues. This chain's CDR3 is CSARLVETQYF. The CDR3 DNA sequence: TGCAGTGCTCGACTAGTCGAGACCCAGTACTTC.

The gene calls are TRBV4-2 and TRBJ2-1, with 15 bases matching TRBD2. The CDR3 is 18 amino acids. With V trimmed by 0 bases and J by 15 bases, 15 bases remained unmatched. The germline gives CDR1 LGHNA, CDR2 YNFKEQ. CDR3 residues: CASSQDGYSGTSGRSLFF. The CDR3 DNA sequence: TGTGCCAGCAGCCAAGACGGGTACTCTGGGACTAGCGGGAGGTCCTTGTTCTTC.

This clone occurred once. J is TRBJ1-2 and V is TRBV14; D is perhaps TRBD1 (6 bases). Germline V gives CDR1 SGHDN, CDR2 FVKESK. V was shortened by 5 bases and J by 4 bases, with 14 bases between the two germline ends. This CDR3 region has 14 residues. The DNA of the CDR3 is TGTGCCAGCAGCAACCGGGACACGCTCTATGGCTACACCTTC. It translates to CASSNRDTLYGYTF.

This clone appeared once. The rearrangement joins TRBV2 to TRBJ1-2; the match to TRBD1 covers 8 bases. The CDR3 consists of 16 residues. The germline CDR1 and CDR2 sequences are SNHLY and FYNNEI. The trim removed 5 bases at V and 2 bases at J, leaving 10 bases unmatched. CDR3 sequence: CASSLYSTGVNYGYTF. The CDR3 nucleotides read TGTGCCAGCAGTTTATACTCGACAGGGGTAAACTATGGCTACACCTTC. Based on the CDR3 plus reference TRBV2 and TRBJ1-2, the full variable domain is EPEVTQTPSHQVTQMGQEVILRCVPISNHLYFYWYRQILGQKVEFLVSFYNNEISEKSEIFDDQFSVERPDGSNFTLKIRSTKLEDSAMYFCASSLYSTGVNYGYTFGSGTRLTVV.